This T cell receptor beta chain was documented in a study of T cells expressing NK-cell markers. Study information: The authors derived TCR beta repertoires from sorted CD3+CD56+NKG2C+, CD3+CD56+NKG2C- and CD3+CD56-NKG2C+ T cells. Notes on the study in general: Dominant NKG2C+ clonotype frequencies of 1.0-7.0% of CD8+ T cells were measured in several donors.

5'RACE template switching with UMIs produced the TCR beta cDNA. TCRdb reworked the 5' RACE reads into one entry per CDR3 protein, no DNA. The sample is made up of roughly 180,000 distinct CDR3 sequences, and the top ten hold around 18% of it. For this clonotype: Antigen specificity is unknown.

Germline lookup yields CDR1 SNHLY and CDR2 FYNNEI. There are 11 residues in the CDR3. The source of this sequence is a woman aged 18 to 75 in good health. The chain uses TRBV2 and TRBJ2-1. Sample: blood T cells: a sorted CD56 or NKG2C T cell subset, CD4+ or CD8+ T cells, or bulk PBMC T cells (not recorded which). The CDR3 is CASESYNEQFF.